The rows below give T cell receptor beta chains drawn from one sample of a study of blood T cells in healthy people across ages. In TCRdb, the 5' RACE reads were re-called with MiXCR into one record per CDR3 protein. The sample yields about 510,000 distinct CDR3 sequences, roughly a quarter seen once. The sample was also linked to a second study, of T cells of mothers and their children.

The sample consisted of blood. These receptors were collected from a boy between 2 and 10 years old in good health. CDR3s include the opening cysteine and the closing phenylalanine or tryptophan. A D gene is named only where the DNA matches it firmly. Clone size is not always given. Where it is, it says once, few, many or a class for expanded clones.

abundance,v_gene,d_gene,j_gene,CDR3nt,CDR3aa
NA,TRBV12-3/TRBV12-4,NA,TRBJ2-1,TGTGCCAGCAGATATCGCAGGGGAAGTGAGCAGTTCTTC,CASRYRRGSEQFF
NA,TRBV7-2,TRBD1,TRBJ1-2,TGTGCCAGCAGCTCGGGACAGGCCGATGGCTACACCTTC,CASSSGQADGYTF
NA,TRBV20-1,TRBD2,TRBJ2-5,TGCAGTGCTAGACTAGCGGGGGGGAACGAGGCCCAGTACTTC,CSARLAGGNEAQYF
few,TRBV12-5,TRBD1,TRBJ1-4,TGTGCTAGTGGTCCCGGGACAGGGGGACGGGTTGAAAAACTGTTTTTT,CASGPGTGGRVEKLFF
few,TRBV11-2,NA,TRBJ2-5,TGTGCCAGCAGCTTAGGTGTGGACTACGAGGAGACCCAGTACTTC,CASSLGVDYEETQYF
few,TRBV29-1,NA,TRBJ2-7,TGCAGCGTGGCGGATGGGGCAAACTACGAGCAGTACTTC,CSVADGANYEQYF
NA,TRBV6-1,NA,TRBJ1-1,TGTGCCAGCAGTCCCTATGTAATCGGGAACACTGAAGCTTTCTTT,CASSPYVIGNTEAFF
NA,TRBV20-1,TRBD2,TRBJ2-3,TGCAGTGCCATATGGGACCCAGCGGGGGACACAGATACGCAGTATTTT,CSAIWDPAGDTDTQYF
few,TRBV7-9,TRBD2,TRBJ2-5,TGTGCCAGCAGCCCGCTCATAGCGGGAGGGGCAGAGACCCAGTACTTC,CASSPLIAGGAETQYF
NA,TRBV28,NA,TRBJ1-4,TGTGCCAGCAGCTTGTTATTGGGGGTGATGAGGGAAAAACTGTTTTTT,CASSLLLGVMREKLFF
few,TRBV29-1,NA,TRBJ1-2,TGCAGCGTTAAAGGGGGTTACTATGGCTACACCTTC,CSVKGGYYGYTF
few,TRBV5-4,NA,TRBJ2-3,TGTGCCAGCAGCTTGCCGGGTTCAGGGCAGGATACGCAGTATTTT,CASSLPGSGQDTQYF
NA,TRBV6-2/TRBV6-3,NA,TRBJ2-1,TGTGCCAGCAGTTACGCCGTCTACAATGAGCAGTTCTTC,CASSYAVYNEQFF
NA,TRBV12-3/TRBV12-4,NA,TRBJ2-1,TGTGCCAGCAGTTTCGGCAGGGTAAGGCCTGGCAATGAGCAGTTCTTC,CASSFGRVRPGNEQFF
few,TRBV5-6,TRBD2,TRBJ2-7,TGTGCCAGCAGCTGGGGGCTAGCGGGAGACCTAGAGTACGAGCAGTACTTC,CASSWGLAGDLEYEQYF
few,TRBV20-1,NA,TRBJ2-3,TGCAGTGCTAGAGAGGACATATGGGGCACAGATACGCAGTATTTT,CSAREDIWGTDTQYF
NA,TRBV5-1,NA,TRBJ2-7,TGCGCCAGCAGCTTGCCGGTTGGAATGGGGGCCTACGAGCAGTACTTC,CASSLPVGMGAYEQYF
NA,TRBV10-3,TRBD1,TRBJ2-7,TGTGCCATCAGTGAGTCGACAGGGCGCGAGCAGTACTTC,CAISESTGREQYF
few,TRBV11-1,TRBD1,TRBJ2-5,TGTGCCAGCAGCCCAGAGGACAGGGAGGAGACCCAGTACTTC,CASSPEDREETQYF
few,TRBV7-9,TRBD2,TRBJ2-1,TGTGCCAACAGCTTAGCGGGGGCCTACAATGAGCAGTTCTTC,CANSLAGAYNEQFF
few,TRBV2,NA,TRBJ1-4,TGTGCCACGGACTCAACTAATGAAAAACTGTTTTTT,CATDSTNEKLFF
NA,TRBV2,NA,TRBJ2-7,TGTGCCACCTCGGGATCTCTGAGCTCCTACGAGCAGTACTTC,CATSGSLSSYEQYF
NA,TRBV5-1,NA,TRBJ2-3,TGCGCCAGCAGCGTGGGACAGTGGGCGGGGGATACGCAGTATTTT,CASSVGQWAGDTQYF
few,TRBV12-3/TRBV12-4,NA,TRBJ1-1,TGTGCCAGCAACCCGTCCAGTGCCACTGAAGCTTTCTTT,CASNPSSATEAFF
NA,TRBV27,NA,TRBJ2-2,TGTGCCAGCAGTTTACCCGGGACGGGTCCGGGCACCGGGGAGCTGTTTTTT,CASSLPGTGPGTGELFF
many,TRBV20-1,TRBD2,TRBJ2-5,TGCAGTGCCGAAAAACTAGCGGACGGGGAGACCCAGTACTTC,CSAEKLADGETQYF
NA,TRBV12-3/TRBV12-4,TRBD2,TRBJ2-1,TGTGCCAGCACGACTAGCGGGAGCGTATTTGAGCAGTTCTTC,CASTTSGSVFEQFF
NA,TRBV5-1,NA,TRBJ2-1,TGCGCCAGCAGCTTTTCAGAGGGGGGCTATGAGCAGTTCTTC,CASSFSEGGYEQFF
NA,TRBV5-1,TRBD2,TRBJ2-3,TGCGCCAGCAGCCCCCTAGCGGGAACCCGCACAGATACGCAGTATTTT,CASSPLAGTRTDTQYF
few,TRBV9,NA,TRBJ2-1,TGTGCCAGCAGCGTATTCCCGGGCAATGAGCAGTTCTTC,CASSVFPGNEQFF
NA,TRBV5-1,NA,TRBJ2-5,TGCGCCAGCAGCTTGGCCGGCGCTAGCGCCTCCTATGAGCAGTACTTC,CASSLAGASASYEQYF
NA,TRBV29-1,NA,TRBJ1-1,TGCAGCGTTAATCAGTGGGGGGCCGTCACTGAAGCTTTCTTT,CSVNQWGAVTEAFF
few,TRBV7-9,TRBD2,TRBJ2-7,TGTGCCAGCGGTCGCAGGGCAGGGAGCGGGAGACCCTACGAGCAGTACTTC,CASGRRAGSGRPYEQYF
few,TRBV12-3/TRBV12-4,TRBD2,TRBJ2-3,TGTGCCAGCAGTTTAGCCTCTAGCGGCCCCGTTACGCAGTATTTT,CASSLASSGPVTQYF